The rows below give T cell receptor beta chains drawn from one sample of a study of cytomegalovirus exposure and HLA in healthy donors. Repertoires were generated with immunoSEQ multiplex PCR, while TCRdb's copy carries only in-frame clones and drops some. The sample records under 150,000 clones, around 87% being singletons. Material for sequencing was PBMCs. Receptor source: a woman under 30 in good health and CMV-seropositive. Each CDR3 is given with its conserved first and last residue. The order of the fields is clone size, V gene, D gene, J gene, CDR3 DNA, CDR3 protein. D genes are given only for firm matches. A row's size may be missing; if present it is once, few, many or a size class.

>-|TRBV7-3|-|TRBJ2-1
TGTGCCAGCAGCTCCCAGGGAGGTCCCCAGTTCTTC
CASSSQGGPQFF
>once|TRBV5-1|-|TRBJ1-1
TGCGCCAGCAGCTTGAGGCTCGGGGGCACTGAAGCTTTCTTT
CASSLRLGGTEAFF
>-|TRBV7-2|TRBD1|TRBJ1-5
TGTGCCAGCAGCTTGCCGGGACAGGGGGCTATACGGCAGCCCCAGCATTTT
CASSLPGQGAIRQPQHF
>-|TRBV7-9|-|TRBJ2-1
TGTGCCAGCAGCTCAGGGGTCGACCTATTCTCCTACAATGAGCAGTTCTTC
CASSSGVDLFSYNEQFF
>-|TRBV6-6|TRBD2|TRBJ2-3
TGTGCCACGGGGGGGACGAGCACAGATACGCAGTATTTT
CATGGTSTDTQYF
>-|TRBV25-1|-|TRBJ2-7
TGTGCCAGCAGTGAATTCGGGACTTCGAGCTCCTACGAGCAGTACTTC
CASSEFGTSSSYEQYF
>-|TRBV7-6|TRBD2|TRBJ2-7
TGTGCCAGCAGCAGAGGACTAGCGGGAAAACTAAGCTCCTACGAGCAGTACTTC
CASSRGLAGKLSSYEQYF
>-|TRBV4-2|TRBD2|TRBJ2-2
TGTGCCAGCAGCCAAGATATGAGGGCTAGCGGGAGGGCCCCCGGGGAGCTGTTTTTT
CASSQDMRASGRAPGELFF
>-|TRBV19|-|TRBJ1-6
TGTGCCAGTAGTATTGGCGGGAGCTCCTATAATTCACCCCTCCACTTT
CASSIGGSSYNSPLHF
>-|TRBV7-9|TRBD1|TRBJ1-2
TGTGCCAGCAGCTTATTGATCAGGGGGGATGGCTACACCTTC
CASSLLIRGDGYTF
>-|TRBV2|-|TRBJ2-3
TGTGCCAGCAGCCTACAGGGTCGAGCTTCGCTGAGCGCAGATACGCAGTATTTT
CASSLQGRASLSADTQYF
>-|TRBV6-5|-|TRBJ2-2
TGTGCCACCCAATATACAGGGAGCGGCTCCGGGGAGCTGTTTTTT
CATQYTGSGSGELFF
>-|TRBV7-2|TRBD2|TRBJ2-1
TGTGCCAGCAGCTTAGTGGAGGGCGGGACTAGCCCTCGTGGTGAGCAGTTCTTC
CASSLVEGGTSPRGEQFF
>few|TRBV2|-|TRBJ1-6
TGTGCCAGCAGAGGGAGCTATAATTCACCCCTCCACTTT
CASRGSYNSPLHF
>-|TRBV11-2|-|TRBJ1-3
TGTGCCAGCAGCTTTTCACTACCGGGAGGAAACACCATATATTTT
CASSFSLPGGNTIYF
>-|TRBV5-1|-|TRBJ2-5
TGCGCCAGCAGCTTGGGAGCAGGGAAAGAGACCCAGTACTTC
CASSLGAGKETQYF